The 15 T cell receptor beta chains in this list originate from one sample, sequenced in a study of identifying expanded T cells in peripheral blood. The assay was immunoSEQ multiplex PCR, and TCRdb's table has in-frame clones only and misses some. Of about 58,000 clones in the sample, more than 70% were seen once. Sequencing input: blood. The origin of the receptors is a person aged 18 to 69 in good health.

The chain uses TRBV10-3 and TRBJ2-5; D might be TRBD1 (6 bases). The CDR3 covers 14 residues. V lost 0 bases and J 1 base, leaving 6 bases between the germline ends. Germline CDR1 and CDR2: ENHRY and SYGVKD. CDR3 sequence reads: CAISESGGQETQYF. The CDR3 nucleotides are TGTGCCATCAGTGAGTCAGGGGGCCAAGAGACCCAGTACTTC.

This clone was recorded once. The chain is built from TRBV30 and TRBJ1-2; D gene uncertain. The CDR3 length is 14 residues. V lost 0 bases and J 4 bases, leaving 12 bases between the germline ends. The V gene's germline CDR1 is GTSNPN and CDR2 SVGIG (reference sequence). The CDR3 reads CAWSVPRELYGYTF. DNA for the CDR3: TGTGCCTGGAGTGTCCCCCGGGAACTCTATGGCTACACCTTC.

This clone showed up just once. The gene calls are TRBV19 and TRBJ2-7, with D unclear. Germline V gives CDR1 LNHDA, CDR2 SQIVND (reference sequence). Deletions cut 3 bases from V and 2 bases from J, with 8 bases between. The CDR3 sequence is 13 residues long. CDR3 sequence reads: CASSIGGTYEQYF. The CDR3, as DNA: TGTGCCAGTAGTATCGGCGGTACCTACGAGCAGTACTTC.

The chain carries TRBV7-2 and TRBJ2-5; D is uncertain. Trimming pared 3 bases from V and 2 bases from J, leaving 7 bases between. The CDR3 loop spans 13 amino acids. The germline V gene has CDR1 SGHTA and CDR2 FQGNSA. The CDR3 bases are TGTGCCAGCAGCTTTAGCACGCAAGAGACCCAGTACTTC. This gives the protein CASSFSTQETQYF.

Remarks on this clone: A read error may account for a junction end that differs from germline. This chain links TRBV7-3 with TRBJ2-2; D is possibly TRBD1 (6 bases). The V gene's germline CDR1 is SGHTA and CDR2 FQGTGA. This CDR3 is 13 amino acids long. DNA of the CDR3: TGTGCCAGCAGTTTAAACAGGGACGGGGAGCTGTTTTTT. Translation gives CASSLNRDGELFF.

The J gene is TRBJ2-1, the V gene TRBV4-1; 9 bases are a match to TRBD2. The CDR3 is made up of 16 amino acids. V dropped 2 bases and J dropped 8; count of bases not matched to a gene: 10. Looked up from germline, CDR1 is MGHRA and CDR2 is YSYEKL. CDR3 sequence (DNA): TGCGCCAGCAGCCAATCTGCCGGACTAGCGAGAGATGAGCAGTTCTTC. It encodes CASSQSAGLARDEQFF.

This chain links TRBV19 with TRBJ2-3; 8 bases fit TRBD2. There are 16 residues in the CDR3. Unmatched junction bases numbered 7, after V lost 5 bases and J lost 0 bases. Looked up from germline, CDR1 is LNHDA and CDR2 is SQIVND (reference sequence). The CDR3 region is CASSLSAGVSTDTQYF. Written as DNA, the CDR3 is TGTGCCAGTAGTCTCTCAGCGGGAGTGAGCACAGATACGCAGTATTTT.

This clone appeared a few times. The chain combines TRBV5-1 with TRBJ2-7; D uncertain. CDR1 SGHRS and CDR2 YFSETQ come from the germline V gene. The V gene lost 4 bases and the J gene lost 5 bases, with 16 bases spanning the gap. The length of the CDR3 is 14 residues. CDR3 residues: CASSRPFGQDEQYF. The CDR3 coding sequence is TGCGCCAGCAGCCGGCCTTTCGGGCAAGACGAGCAGTACTTC.

The gene calls are TRBV5-5 and TRBJ2-7; TRBD2 matches 7 bases. The J segment lost 4 bases and the V segment lost 3 bases, leaving 10 bases of the junction unmatched. The CDR3 is 15 amino acids. Germline V CDR1 and CDR2: SGHKS, YYEKEE (reference sequence). The DNA for the CDR3 is TGTGCCAGCAGCTCAACCCGGACTAGATCTTACGAGCAGTACTTC. Its protein is CASSSTRTRSYEQYF.

The chain uses TRBV6-6 and TRBJ1-2; TRBD1 might be the D (6 bases). CDR1 and CDR2 (germline): MNHNY, SVGAGI (reference sequence). The CDR3 consists of 15 residues. Trimming pared 5 bases from V and 1 base from J, leaving 14 bases between. The CDR3 DNA reads as TGTGCCAGCAGTCGCGAAACGGGACATAACTATGGCTACACCTTC. Protein product: CASSRETGHNYGYTF.

The J gene is TRBJ2-7, the V gene TRBV27; 7 nucleotides match TRBD2. Germline CDR1 reads MNHEY; CDR2 reads SMNVEV (reference sequence). V gave up 0 bases and J gave up 6 bases; unmatched junction bases: 8. This CDR3 spans 15 amino acids. The CDR3 region is CASSLSSGTVFEQYF. As DNA, the CDR3 is TGTGCCAGCAGTTTATCAAGCGGGACTGTCTTCGAGCAGTACTTC.

This chain uses TRBV7-6 with TRBJ2-7, with a tentative D call TRBD1 (6 bases). The CDR3 spans 14 residues. Germline lookup yields CDR1 SGHVS and CDR2 FNYEAQ. The V end lost 5 bases, the J end lost 2 bases, and 13 bases lay between the germline ends. DNA of the CDR3: TGTGCCAGCAGCCCTCTACAGGGTCCCTACGAGCAGTACTTC. Translation: CASSPLQGPYEQYF.

The chain links TRBV5-1 to TRBJ2-7; possibly TRBD1 for D (6 bases). V lost 2 bases, J lost 1 base, and 10 bases lay in between. The CDR3 is made up of 14 amino acids. The germline V gene encodes CDR1 SGHRS and CDR2 YFSETQ. The CDR3 loop reads CASSLGGSSYEQYF. As DNA, the CDR3 is TGCGCCAGCAGCTTAGGGGGTTCGTCCTACGAGCAGTACTTC.

This clone is a singleton in its sample. The chain recombines TRBV27 with TRBJ2-1; unclear D gene. Germline V gives CDR1 MNHEY, CDR2 SMNVEV (reference sequence). V was trimmed by 6 bases and J by 10 bases, leaving 22 bases between them. This CDR3 region has 15 residues. CDR3 in DNA: TGTGCCAGCAGCCCTGAGGATGACCTTCGTAGGGAGCAGTTCTTC. Protein product: CASSPEDDLRREQFF.

The chain carries TRBV7-2 and TRBJ1-6; 7 positions match TRBD1. Germline loops: CDR1 SGHTA, CDR2 FQGNSA. The J segment lost 8 bases and the V segment lost 6 bases, leaving 10 bases of the junction unmatched. The CDR3 has 15 amino acids. The CDR3 DNA reads TGTGCCAGCAGACTACAGGGGTATAGAGATTCACCCCTCCACTTT. It yields the protein CASRLQGYRDSPLHF.